This TCR beta chain was captured in a study of T-cell memory formation after mild COVID-19. Whole-study findings and limits: Of the contracting clones, CD4+ ones lay mainly in CM and EM, and CD8+ ones in EMRA.

This clonotype was counted a few times. As yet, its antigen is unknown. TCRdb re-called the 5' RACE reads through MiXCR, storing one row per CDR3 protein. In the table there are 200,000 to 300,000 distinct CDR3 sequences, 16% of which are singletons. CDR1 and CDR2 from the germline V gene are MNHNS and SASEGT. Trimming pared 4 bases from V and 4 bases from J, leaving 18 bases between. CDR3 size: 16 residues. The sequencing input was PBMCs or a T cell subset sorted from them (not recorded which). This clonotype was obtained from a man aged 18 to 30 who had mild COVID-19 (a few samples of this study predate the infection). Cell type and time point are not known. The chain is built from TRBV6-1 and TRBJ2-3, with TRBD1 as a possible D gene (5 bases). CDR3 residues: CASSGDWSRQSDTQYF. The CDR3, as DNA: TGTGCCAGCAGTGGAGACTGGAGCCGACAGTCAGATACGCAGTATTTT.